A single sample is the source of the 25 T cell receptor beta chains below, sequenced in a study of shared clonotypes between healthy human individuals. Some clones are missing from TCRdb's copy, which holds only in-frame ones; the method was immunoSEQ multiplex PCR. The sample has more than 400,000 clones; 90% to 97% are singletons. Sequencing input: naive CD4+ T cells sorted from blood. Subset defined: CD45RA+ positively selected. The source is a woman under 40 in good health.

The chain employs TRBV18 and TRBJ2-7; D perhaps matches TRBD1 (5 bases). The CDR3 extends over 14 amino acids. V dropped 3 bases and J dropped 6 bases, with 15 bases sitting between them. Germline V gene lookup returns CDR1 KGHSH and CDR2 LQKENI. CDR3 DNA: TGTGCCAGCTCACCGCCGGGCTGGGGCCGCGAGCAGTACTTC. This translates into CASSPPGWGREQYF.

This sequence joins TRBV7-2 and TRBJ2-1, with a weak D call TRBD1 (7 bases). Trimming removed 8 bases from V and 5 bases from J, with 19 bases in between. Germline V gives CDR1 SGHTA, CDR2 FQGNSA. The length of the CDR3 is 15 residues. CDR3 DNA: TGTGCCAGCTTCGAGCAGGGGGGCTCTGACAATGAGCAGTTCTTC. Translated: CASFEQGGSDNEQFF.

CDR3 bases: TGTGCCAGCAGTGAAGCCAGGGGGTCCTATAGCAATCAGCCCCAGCATTTT. Residues: CASSEARGSYSNQPQHF. The rearrangement uses TRBV6-1 and TRBJ1-5; 7 positions agree with TRBD1. The CDR3 is 17 residues long. Germline lookup yields CDR1 MNHNS and CDR2 SASEGT. V shed 0 bases and J 0 bases; nucleotides not matched to a gene: 5.

V usage is TRBV5-8 and J usage is TRBJ2-7; D is ambiguous. The ends were cut back, 5 bases at V and 2 bases at J, with 17 bases in the middle. Germline V gene lookup returns CDR1 SGHTS and CDR2 YDEGEE. CDR3 size: 15 residues. CDR3 residues: CASSRAATQPYEQYF. The CDR3 nucleotides are TGTGCCAGCAGTCGGGCGGCCACTCAACCCTACGAGCAGTACTTC.

The CDR3 region has the DNA TGCAGCGCTAGAGGGACAGGGTATGCCGGGGAGCTGTTTTTT. It codes for CSARGTGYAGELFF. This rearrangement joins TRBV29-1 to TRBJ2-2; 9 nucleotides align to TRBD1. The CDR3 covers 14 residues. The germline gives CDR1 SQVTM, CDR2 ANQGSEA. Unmatched junction bases numbered 9, after V lost 7 bases and J lost 6 bases.

This chain uses TRBV27 with TRBJ2-7; D is perhaps TRBD1 or TRBD2 (7 bases each). This CDR3 is 15 amino acids long. Per the germline V gene, CDR1 is MNHEY and CDR2 is SMNVEV (reference sequence). V gave up 8 bases and J gave up 4 bases, with 21 bases separating them. This CDR3 is CASGPNRGGGYEQYF. CDR3 sequence (DNA): TGTGCCAGCGGCCCCAACAGGGGAGGGGGTTACGAGCAGTACTTC.

V and J are TRBV11-3 and TRBJ2-7; the D is unclear. Germline CDR1 is SGHNT and CDR2 is YENEEA. The CDR3 is made up of 15 amino acids. The V end was cut by 3 bases, the J end by 3 bases, with 15 bases between. The CDR3 loop is CASSLGPSGYYEQYF. The CDR3 DNA follows: TGTGCCAGCAGCTTGGGCCCCTCCGGCTACTACGAGCAGTACTTC.

This chain uses TRBV11-2 with TRBJ1-2; TRBD1 aligns across 7 bases. The CDR3 contains 14 residues. V shed 1 base, J shed 4 bases, and the junction held 3 bases outside the gene matches. In germline, CDR1 is SGHAT, CDR2 FQNNGV. The CDR3 loop reads CASSLGEGAYGYTF. DNA for the CDR3: TGTGCCAGCAGCTTAGGCGAGGGGGCCTATGGCTACACCTTC.

The chain couples TRBV5-4 to TRBJ2-2, with 9 bases aligning to TRBD1. The germline V gene has CDR1 SGHNT and CDR2 YYREEE (reference sequence). The J segment lost 6 bases and the V segment lost 2 bases, leaving 5 bases of the junction unmatched. This CDR3 comprises 15 residues. The CDR3 loop reads CASSFGDRVPGELFF. The CDR3 DNA is TGTGCCAGCAGCTTTGGGGACAGGGTTCCCGGGGAGCTGTTTTTT.

V and J are TRBV30 and TRBJ2-1; 7 bases line up with TRBD2. Trimming at V came to 2 bases and at J to 3 bases, leaving 4 bases not matched to a gene. Germline CDR1 GTSNPN, CDR2 SVGIG (reference sequence). This CDR3 comprises 14 residues. The CDR3 DNA reads TGTGCCTGGAGTATGGGGGGGGGCTACAATGAGCAGTTCTTC. Its translation: CAWSMGGGYNEQFF.

The chain uses TRBV5-8 and TRBJ1-4; TRBD1 matches at 9 bases. CDR3 size: 18 residues. Germline V gene sequence: CDR1 SGHTS, CDR2 YDEGEE. V trimming: 2 bases; J trimming: 6 bases; junction bases outside the gene matches: 14. The DNA for the CDR3 is TGTGCCAGCAGCTTCTACCTCGGACAGGGGAAGGGGCATGAAAAACTGTTTTTT. Translated: CASSFYLGQGKGHEKLFF. The variable domain in full, completed from reference TRBV5-8 and TRBJ1-4, reads EAGVTQSPTHLIKTRGQQATLRCSPISGHTSVYWYQQALGLGLQFLLWYDEGEERNRGNFPPRFSGRQFPNYSSELNVNALELEDSALYLCASSFYLGQGKGHEKLFFGSGTQLSVL.

The V call is TRBV4-1, the J call TRBJ2-5; perhaps TRBD2 as D (5 bases). There are 14 residues in the CDR3. Trimming left V 1 base short and J 5 bases short, with 11 bases between. Per germline, CDR1 MGHRA and CDR2 YSYEKL. This CDR3 is CASSQVLSVETQYF. The CDR3 nucleotides read TGCGCCAGCAGCCAAGTCCTTAGCGTGGAGACCCAGTACTTC.

This chain connects TRBV28 to TRBJ1-5; TRBD1 might be the D (5 bases). Per germline, CDR1 MDHEN and CDR2 SYDVKM. The CDR3 is 14 residues long. With 4 bases removed from V and 4 bases from J, the gap between germline ends came to 11 bases. The CDR3 region is CASSSRQPNQPQHF. The DNA of the CDR3 is TGTGCCAGCAGTTCGCGACAGCCGAATCAGCCCCAGCATTTT.

J is TRBJ2-3 and V is TRBV9; D unclear. Germline V gene lookup returns CDR1 SGDLS and CDR2 YYNGEE. The V end lost 0 bases, the J end lost 4 bases, and 12 bases lay between the germline ends. CDR3 size: 15 residues. For the CDR3, the DNA is TGTGCCAGCAGCGTAGCGTCTATGGCGCCAGATACGCAGTATTTT. Protein product: CASSVASMAPDTQYF.

The gene calls are TRBV18 and TRBJ2-7; maybe TRBD2 (6 bases). V was cut by 2 bases and J by 9 bases, with 14 bases left in between. Germline-derived CDR1 and CDR2 are KGHSH and LQKENI. The CDR3 is 13 amino acids. CDR3 residues: CASSPTGGGAQYF. CDR3 nucleotides: TGTGCCAGCTCACCAACAGGAGGAGGGGCGCAGTACTTC.

The chain carries TRBV10-3 and TRBJ2-7; either TRBD1 or TRBD2 may fit D (5 bases each). The germline CDR1 and CDR2 sequences are ENHRY and SYGVKD. CDR3 size: 16 residues. Trimming cost V 4 bases and J 4 bases, with 20 bases left between them. The CDR3 region has the DNA TGTGCCATCAGTGGAATGGTGAGAGGGAAGGGGTACGAGCAGTACTTC. This encodes CAISGMVRGKGYEQYF.

This chain connects TRBV28 to TRBJ2-7; 11 bases are shared with TRBD1. The V segment lost 8 bases and the J segment 6 bases; nucleotides outside the gene matches: 12. The V gene's germline CDR1 is MDHEN and CDR2 SYDVKM. The CDR3 runs 15 residues. CDR3 bases: TGTGCCAGCCTCTTAGGGGGGACAGGGGGTCTCGAGCAGTACTTC. Its protein is CASLLGGTGGLEQYF.

The chain employs TRBV7-9 and TRBJ2-3; 7 bases are a match to TRBD1. The germline CDR1 and CDR2 sequences are SEHNR and FQNEAQ (reference sequence). J lost 4 bases, V lost 1 base, and 5 bases had no gene match. CDR3 size: 15 residues. CDR3 sequence: CASSLVGGVPDTQYF. In DNA, the CDR3 is TGTGCCAGCAGCTTAGTAGGGGGCGTACCAGATACGCAGTATTTT.

This clone appeared once. The V and J genes are TRBV6-5 and TRBJ1-1, with no clear D. Trimming took 2 bases from V and 5 from J, leaving 12 bases between them. Germline loops: CDR1 MNHEY, CDR2 SVGAGI. The CDR3 contains 14 residues. CDR3: CASSYSVRWTEAFF. The CDR3 DNA follows: TGTGCCAGCAGTTACAGCGTCAGGTGGACTGAAGCTTTCTTT.

The gene calls are TRBV5-4 and TRBJ2-5, with TRBD2 matching over 8 bases. Germline values: CDR1 SGHNT, CDR2 YYREEE (reference sequence). The CDR3 loop spans 15 amino acids. V trimming: 3 bases; J trimming: 6 bases; junction bases outside the gene matches: 10. CDR3: CASSSPLSGRKTQYF. In DNA, the CDR3 is TGTGCCAGCAGCTCCCCCCTCAGCGGGAGAAAGACCCAGTACTTC.

The rearrangement joins TRBV19 to TRBJ2-1; 8 positions match TRBD2. Unmatched junction bases numbered 6, after V lost 6 bases and J lost 5 bases. The CDR3 runs 14 residues. Germline CDR1 and CDR2: LNHDA and SQIVND (reference sequence). The CDR3 here is CASRERERHNEQFF. The CDR3 nucleotides are TGTGCCAGTAGAGAGCGGGAGAGACACAATGAGCAGTTCTTC.

This sequence joins TRBV13 and TRBJ2-7; D remains ambiguous. The germline V gene encodes CDR1 PRHDT and CDR2 FYEKMQ (reference sequence). The CDR3 is made up of 14 amino acids. V dropped 3 bases and J dropped 6 bases, with 15 bases sitting between them. The CDR3 here is CASSFAIKGIEQYF. The CDR3 DNA follows: TGTGCCAGCAGCTTTGCTATCAAAGGGATCGAGCAGTACTTC. Full variable domain (missing parts from reference TRBV13 and TRBJ2-7): AAGVIQSPRHLIKEKRETATLKCYPIPRHDTVYWYQQGPGQDPQFLISFYEKMQSDKGSIPDRFSAQQFSDYHSELNMSSLELGDSALYFCASSFAIKGIEQYFGPGTRLTVT.

This clone appeared once. The chain links TRBV15 to TRBJ2-2; 7 positions match TRBD2. Germline V gene sequence: CDR1 LNHNV, CDR2 YYDKDF (reference sequence). Trimming at V came to 1 base and at J to 5 bases, leaving 1 base not matched to a gene. The CDR3 totals 14 residues. Here the CDR3 DNA reads TGTGCCACCAGCAGAGGCGGGAGTACCGGGGAGCTGTTTTTT. Its protein is CATSRGGSTGELFF.

The chain joins TRBV6-5 to TRBJ2-1; no firm D call. In germline, CDR1 is MNHEY, CDR2 SVGAGI. The V gene lost 2 bases and the J gene lost 1 base, with 9 bases spanning the gap. The CDR3 is 15 residues long. The CDR3 coding sequence is TGTGCCAGCAGTTACAGGACGGCTTCCTACAATGAGCAGTTCTTC. The encoded protein is CASSYRTASYNEQFF.

The V and J genes are TRBV5-1 and TRBJ1-5; 9 positions agree with TRBD1. CDR3 size: 14 residues. Trimming took 2 bases from V and 6 from J; bases not matched to a gene: 3. Per the germline V gene, CDR1 is SGHRS and CDR2 is YFSETQ. The CDR3 DNA reads as TGCGCCAGCAGCTTTACAGGGGGCCGTCAGCCCCAGCATTTT. Translation gives CASSFTGGRQPQHF.